These 2 T cell receptor beta chains were all obtained from the same sample, sequenced in a study of blood T cell repertoires in COVID-19. Clones were read by immunoSEQ multiplex PCR, and TCRdb kept only the in-frame ones, dropping some. The data contain hundreds of thousands of clones, 88% of them singletons. Specimen: peripheral blood. These TCRs come from a woman aged 45 to 65 with COVID-19, enrolled during active disease.

The V gene is TRBV19, the J gene TRBJ2-7, with TRBD2 identical over 10 bases. J gave up 1 base and V 5 bases, and 5 bases lay outside the gene matches. Germline V lookup: CDR1 LNHDA, CDR2 SQIVND (reference sequence). The CDR3 has 15 amino acids. CDR3 sequence reads: CASSAWTSGSYEQYF. Here the CDR3 DNA reads TGTGCCAGTAGTGCTTGGACTAGCGGATCCTACGAGCAGTACTTC.

The chain couples TRBV28 to TRBJ2-3; a weak D match, TRBD2 (6 bases). The ends were cut back, 7 bases at V and 7 bases at J, with 15 bases in the middle. Germline lookup yields CDR1 MDHEN and CDR2 SYDVKM. CDR3 length: 13 residues. As DNA, the CDR3 is TGTGCCAGCACACGCGCGGGGCCGAATACGCAGTATTTT. Translation: CASTRAGPNTQYF.